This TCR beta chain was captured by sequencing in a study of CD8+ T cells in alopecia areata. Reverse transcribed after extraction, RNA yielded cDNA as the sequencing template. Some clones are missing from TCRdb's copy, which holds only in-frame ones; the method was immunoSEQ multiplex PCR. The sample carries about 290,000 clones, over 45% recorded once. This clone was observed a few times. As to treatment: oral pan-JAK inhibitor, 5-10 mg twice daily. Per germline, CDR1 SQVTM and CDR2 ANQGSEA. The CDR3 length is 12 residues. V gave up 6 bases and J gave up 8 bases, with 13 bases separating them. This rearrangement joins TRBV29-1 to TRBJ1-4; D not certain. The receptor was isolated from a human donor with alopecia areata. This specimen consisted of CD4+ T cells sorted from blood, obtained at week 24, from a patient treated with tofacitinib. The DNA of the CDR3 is TGCAGCGTGATCGAGGGTAACGAAAAACTGTTTTTT. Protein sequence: CSVIEGNEKLFF.